The clone carrying this TCR beta chain came up a few times. It was through 5'RACE template switching that TCR cDNA was made, with a universal primer site and UMIs added. TCRdb reprocessed the 5' RACE reads with MiXCR, giving one entry per CDR3 protein. This sample has 100,000 to 150,000 distinct CDR3 sequences, with under 9% found just once. The source of the sample is a study of T cells after yellow fever vaccination. Across the study: SMART-Seq v4 Ultra Low Input prepared libraries from low-cell fractions.

Trimming left V 4 bases short and J 5 bases short, with 6 bases between. Germline CDR1 is MNHNY and CDR2 is SVGAGI (reference sequence). The CDR3 spans 12 residues. V usage is TRBV6-6 and J usage is TRBJ2-1; D ambiguous. The sample was CD8+ T cells sorted from PBMCs, taken on the day of the yellow fever booster vaccination. The clonotype comes from a man between 18 and 29 years old who received the YFV17D yellow fever vaccine. DNA of the CDR3: TGTGCCAGCAGTTCGGGCAACAATGAGCAGTTCTTC. The encoded protein is CASSSGNNEQFF.